This TCR beta chain came from a study of blood T cell repertoires in COVID-19. Germline CDR1 and CDR2: SQVTM and ANQGSEA. The CDR3 length is 13 residues. Trimming shortened V by 5 bases and J by 0 bases, and 10 bases separated the two germline ends. Produced via immunoSEQ multiplex PCR; TCRdb's table is partial and in-frame only. The sample holds roughly 96,000 clones, 82% seen once. The material sequenced was peripheral blood. The TCR comes from an older man with acute or convalescent COVID-19. The chain couples TRBV29-1 to TRBJ1-1; D is unresolved. CDR3 sequence reads: CSVLFGVNTEAFF. CDR3 bases: TGCAGCGTTCTTTTCGGGGTGAACACTGAAGCTTTCTTT.